Only a few counts were recorded for the clone carrying this T cell receptor beta chain. The germline CDR1 and CDR2 sequences are SGHRS and YFSETQ. Trimming pared 0 bases from V and 1 base from J, leaving 8 bases between. The CDR3 extends over 15 amino acids. Via MiXCR, TCRdb re-called the RT-PCR reads, giving one row per CDR3 protein. Found here are about 680,000 distinct CDR3 sequences, 12% to 15% of them singletons; the top ten hold roughly 3.9%. Sequenced input: memory CD4+ T cells from blood. This receptor was taken from a female donor in good health, serving as a healthy control. The chain carries TRBV5-1 and TRBJ1-5; D remains unclear. CDR3 in DNA: TGCGCCAGCAGCTTGGCCGGCGCCAGCAATCAGCCCCAGCATTTT. Its protein product is CASSLAGASNQPQHF.